One sample yielded the 6 T cell receptor beta chains listed below, sequenced in a study of shared clonotypes between healthy human individuals. Data came from immunoSEQ multiplex PCR; TCRdb stores just in-frame clones and leaves some out. The data show under 2.5 million clones, less than 95% seen once. Material for sequencing was naive CD4+ T cells from PBMCs. Subset noted: CD45RA+ positively selected. These receptors originate from a man younger than 35 in good health. Some clones in this sample may be carry-over from other donors' samples.

The chain joins TRBV10-3 to TRBJ2-2; perhaps TRBD2 as D (6 bases). Deletions cut 3 bases from V and 1 base from J, with 12 bases between. This CDR3 contains 16 residues. Germline CDR1 ENHRY, CDR2 SYGVKD. For the CDR3, the DNA is TGTGCCATCAGTGACCCTCGGCGGGAGAACACCGGGGAGCTGTTTTTT. This gives the protein CAISDPRRENTGELFF.

The gene calls are TRBV19 and TRBJ2-7; the match to TRBD2 covers 9 bases. Germline V CDR1 and CDR2: LNHDA, SQIVND (reference sequence). Trimming at V came to 3 bases and at J to 2 bases, leaving 2 bases not matched to a gene. This CDR3 contains 14 residues. The CDR3 DNA sequence: TGTGCCAGTAGTATTTCTAGCGGGGCCTACGAGCAGTACTTC. It yields the protein CASSISSGAYEQYF.

The chain joins TRBV5-4 to TRBJ2-4; D remains unclear. Germline V gene sequence: CDR1 SGHNT, CDR2 YYREEE (reference sequence). Trimming took 0 bases from V and 10 from J, leaving 17 bases between them. This CDR3 comprises 15 residues. CDR3 sequence (DNA): TGTGCCAGCAGCTTGGCCACGAGCCCTTTTGGGATTCAGTACTTC. This gives the protein CASSLATSPFGIQYF.

V and J are TRBV14 and TRBJ1-1; D gene uncertain. The CDR3 is 14 amino acids. The V and J ends lost 1 base and 1 base respectively, with 7 bases between them. Germline CDR1 and CDR2: SGHDN and FVKESK. Here the CDR3 DNA reads TGTGCCAGCAGCCAAGTAAACGGGAACACTGAAGCTTTCTTT. Amino acid sequence: CASSQVNGNTEAFF.

The V and J genes are TRBV4-2 and TRBJ1-2, with D maybe TRBD1 (5 bases). V lost 0 bases and J lost 8, with 10 bases in between. CDR1 and CDR2 (germline): LGHNA, YNFKEQ. This CDR3 has 13 residues. The CDR3 region is CASSQDNHRGYTF. CDR3 sequence (DNA): TGTGCCAGCAGCCAAGATAACCACAGGGGCTACACCTTC.

The rearrangement links TRBV5-4 to TRBJ1-1, with D possibly being TRBD1 (5 bases). The CDR3 spans 16 residues. Germline assignment: CDR1 SGHNT and CDR2 YYREEE (reference sequence). Trimming cost V 4 bases and J 9 bases, with 25 bases left between them. The CDR3 region is CASSDAGLRTHGQAFF. The CDR3 coding sequence is TGTGCCAGCAGCGATGCTGGGCTACGGACACACGGGCAAGCTTTCTTT. The variable domain in full, completed from reference TRBV5-4 and TRBJ1-1, reads ETGVTQSPTHLIKTRGQQVTLRCSSQSGHNTVSWYQQALGQGPQFIFQYYREEENGRGNFPPRFSGLQFPNYSSELNVNALELDDSALYLCASSDAGLRTHGQAFFGQGTRLTVV.